This entry lists 16 T cell receptor beta chains sequenced from one sample in a study of Graves' ophthalmopathy and Graves' hyperthyroidism. RNA transcripts yielded amplified TCR beta CDR3 regions. RT-PCR was first run with HTBI primers, then multiplex PCR in a second round. TCRdb fed the multiplex PCR reads into MiXCR, producing one record per CDR3 protein. The data contain some 350,000 distinct CDR3 sequences, approximately 18% of them seen just once; the ten biggest clones take up 2% to 2.5%. Material for sequencing was peripheral blood. These receptors were taken from an adult woman with stable Graves' hyperthyroidism.

In this sample, this clonotype turned up many times. The chain employs TRBV6-1 and TRBJ1-1; unclear D gene. Germline V lookup: CDR1 MNHNS, CDR2 SASEGT. The germline V and J ends were trimmed by 5 bases and 0 bases, with 7 bases remaining between them. There are 13 residues in the CDR3. The CDR3 is CASSRNLNTEAFF. CDR3 nucleotides: TGTGCCAGCAGTAGGAACCTGAACACTGAAGCTTTCTTT.

This clonotype turned up a few times. J is TRBJ1-2 and V is TRBV24-1; no definite D call. The V end was cut by 4 bases, the J end by 1 base, with 6 bases between. Germline-derived CDR1 and CDR2 are KGHDR and SFDVKD. The CDR3 runs 13 residues. The CDR3 coding sequence is TGTGCCACCAGTGACCGAAATAACTATGGCTACACCTTC. Amino acid sequence: CATSDRNNYGYTF.

Ten or more counts support this clonotype. The chain is built from TRBV11-2 and TRBJ2-5, with TRBD2 as a possible D gene (7 bases). V shed 6 bases and J shed 4 bases, with 15 bases lying between them. The CDR3 sequence is 14 residues long. In germline, CDR1 is SGHAT, CDR2 FQNNGV. CDR3: CASRNLGGGETQYF. For the CDR3, the DNA is TGTGCCAGCAGGAACCTAGGGGGGGGAGAGACCCAGTACTTC.

This clonotype was counted between two and nine times. At one end the junction does not follow the germline gene, possibly because of a read error. The chain couples TRBV6-2 or TRBV6-3 to TRBJ1-1; D is unclear. This CDR3 is built from 11 residues. In germline, CDR1 is MNHEY, CDR2 SVGEGT. For the CDR3, the DNA is TGTGCCAGCATATGGAAGGCTGATGCTTTCTTT. It codes for CASIWKADAFF.

The CDR3 DNA is TGTGCCTGGAGTAGCGGGGATTGGAACGAGCAGTACTTC. It is translated as CAWSSGDWNEQYF. This chain uses TRBV30 with TRBJ2-7, with TRBD2 matching 7 bases. Trimming took 2 bases from V and 5 from J; bases not matched to a gene: 6. Germline V lookup: CDR1 GTSNPN, CDR2 SVGIG (reference sequence). The CDR3 is made up of 13 amino acids.

This clonotype was observed many times. This rearrangement joins TRBV12-3 or TRBV12-4 to TRBJ1-3, with 7 bases that match TRBD1. The CDR3 extends over 14 amino acids. V dropped 4 bases and J dropped 1; count of bases not matched to a gene: 1. CDR3 in amino acids: CASSWTGSGNTIYF. The CDR3 DNA is TGTGCCAGCAGTTGGACAGGTTCTGGAAACACCATATATTTT.

The rearrangement joins TRBV2 to TRBJ1-5, with D perhaps matching TRBD1 (6 bases). The ends were cut back, 6 bases at V and 3 bases at J, with 15 bases in the middle. This CDR3 has 15 amino acids. Germline CDR1 SNHLY, CDR2 FYNNEI. CDR3: CASSRGPPLNQPQHF. The CDR3 DNA sequence: TGTGCCAGCAGCCGGGGGCCACCGCTCAATCAGCCCCAGCATTTT.

This clonotype was counted many times. The chain has TRBV11-2 and TRBJ2-7, with D perhaps TRBD2 (6 bases). The CDR3 loop spans 15 amino acids. CDR1 is SGHAT and CDR2 is FQNNGV in the germline V gene. The ends were cut back, 5 bases at V and 0 bases at J, with 14 bases in the middle. CDR3 in DNA: TGTGCCAGCAGCCCAGCGGGCGGGGCCTCCTACGAGCAGTACTTC. Amino acids: CASSPAGGASYEQYF. Complete variable domain (other parts from reference TRBV11-2 and TRBJ2-7): EAGVAQSPRYKIIEKRQSVAFWCNPISGHATLYWYQQILGQGPKLLIQFQNNGVVDDSQLPKDRFSAERLKGVDSTLKIQPAKLEDSAVYLCASSPAGGASYEQYFGPGTRLTVT.

This clonotype came up a few times. Being one base from a much bigger clone, this may be a read error. V gene TRBV11-1 combines with J gene TRBJ2-7, with 7 nucleotides matching TRBD1. This CDR3 region has 17 residues. CDR1 SGHAT and CDR2 FQDESV come from the germline V gene (reference sequence). V was pared by 5 bases and J by 0 bases, with 13 bases of the junction left unmatched. This CDR3 is CASSHSTGAINSYEQYF. CDR3 bases: TGTGCCAGCAGCCACTCAACAGGGGCCATCAACTCCTACGAGCAGTACTTC. Based on the CDR3 plus reference TRBV11-1 and TRBJ2-7, the full variable domain is EAEVAQSPRYKITEKSQAVAFWCDPISGHATLYWYRQILGQGPELLVQFQDESVVDDSQLPKDRFSAERLKGVDSTLKIQPAELGDSAMYLCASSHSTGAINSYEQYFGPGTRLTVT.

This clonotype showed up many times. The chain recombines TRBV12-3 or TRBV12-4 with TRBJ1-2; possible D gene TRBD1, 6 bases. V lost 5 bases to trimming and J lost 8 bases, with 12 bases between them. This CDR3 has 12 amino acids. The CDR3 coding sequence is TGTGCCAGCAGTACCGGGACATTCGGCTACACCTTC. It is translated as CASSTGTFGYTF.

A few counts support this clonotype. The rearrangement joins TRBV12-5 to TRBJ2-2, with 7 bases identical to TRBD1. In germline, CDR1 is LGHNT, CDR2 FRNRAP. V lost 5 bases, J lost 1 base, and 10 bases stayed unmatched. There are 17 residues in the CDR3. The CDR3 DNA reads TGTGCTAGTGGTCCTTCATTGACAGGGTTGAACACCGGGGAGCTGTTTTTT. Translating gives CASGPSLTGLNTGELFF. The entire variable domain, with the rest obtained from reference TRBV12-5 and TRBJ2-2, is as follows: DARVTQTPRHKVTEMGQEVTMRCQPILGHNTVFWYRQTMMQGLELLAYFRNRAPLDDSGMPKDRFSAEMPDATLATLKIQPSEPRDSAVYFCASGPSLTGLNTGELFFGEGSRLTVL.

Many counts were recorded for this clonotype. The gene calls are TRBV20-1 and TRBJ2-5; D gene ambiguous. Trimming left V 3 bases short and J 5 bases short, with 13 bases between. In germline, CDR1 is DFQATT, CDR2 SNEGSKA (reference sequence). This CDR3 region has 13 residues. This CDR3 is CSARWQAAETQYF. CDR3 coding DNA: TGCAGTGCTAGGTGGCAGGCGGCGGAGACCCAGTACTTC.

This clonotype has at least ten counts. The gene calls are TRBV5-1 and TRBJ2-7; 8 positions agree with TRBD1. Germline V gives CDR1 SGHRS, CDR2 YFSETQ. Losses at the gene ends were 0 bases for V and 0 bases for J; bases not matched to a gene: 2. This CDR3 contains 15 residues. CDR3 in amino acids: CASSLGDRSSYEQYF. CDR3 DNA: TGCGCCAGCAGCTTGGGGGACAGGAGCTCCTACGAGCAGTACTTC.

This clonotype has a handful of counts. The chain uses TRBV4-2 and TRBJ2-7; 13 bases fit TRBD2. Germline CDR1 and CDR2: LGHNA and YNFKEQ. The V and J ends lost 5 bases and 6 bases, in that order; junction bases with no gene match: 13. The CDR3 sequence is 17 residues long. CDR3 protein: CASSTFRGTSGIGEQYF. The CDR3 DNA follows: TGTGCCAGCAGCACATTCAGAGGGACTAGCGGGATAGGCGAGCAGTACTTC.

This clonotype was picked up many times. The CDR3 does not close with the conserved phenylalanine or tryptophan, likely indicating a read error. The DNA is omitted, as the CDR3 cannot be located on it reliably, and the CDR3 follows TCRdb's listing. The chain recombines TRBV5-1 with TRBJ2-4. CDR1 is SGHRS, CDR2 YFSETQ, per germline. The CDR3 is 9 amino acids in total, end residues counted. This CDR3 is CASSLRSGV.

The table lists this clonotype with many counts. V gene TRBV6-4 combines with J gene TRBJ2-4, with TRBD2 identical over 12 bases. Unmatched junction bases numbered 17, after V lost 5 bases and J lost 3 bases. This CDR3 is 20 amino acids long. CDR1 and CDR2 from the germline V gene are MRHNA and SNTAGT. The CDR3 reads CASSRLAGVRGSTGKNIQYF. The CDR3 DNA reads as TGTGCCAGCAGTAGACTAGCGGGAGTTCGGGGTTCTACCGGCAAAAACATTCAGTACTTC.